This T cell receptor beta chain was profiled in a study of CD8+CD57+ T cells in acquired aplastic anemia. Study-wide background: Sorted CD4+ and CD8+ cells yielded DNA averaging around 3.2 ug.

TCR beta VDJ combinations and CDR3 sequences were profiled from genomic DNA. MiXCR, run by TCRdb on the reads, gives a single entry per CDR3 protein. Of fewer than 200,000 distinct CDR3 sequences listed, around 60% are singletons. Germline CDR1 is SGHTA and CDR2 is FQGNSA. The CDR3 sequence is 13 residues long. On this clonotype itself: The conserved phenylalanine or tryptophan normally closing the CDR3 is absent here, so this likely arose from a read error.

The TCR sequence derives from a human donor in good health. The rearrangement joins TRBV7-2 to TRBJ2-1; D not certain. The sample comprised sorted CD4+, CD8+, or CD8+CD57+ T cells (not recorded which) from PBMCs. CDR3 in DNA: TGTGCCAGCAGCCTCAGCTCCTACAATGGGCAGTTCCTC. Protein sequence: CASSLSSYNGQFL.